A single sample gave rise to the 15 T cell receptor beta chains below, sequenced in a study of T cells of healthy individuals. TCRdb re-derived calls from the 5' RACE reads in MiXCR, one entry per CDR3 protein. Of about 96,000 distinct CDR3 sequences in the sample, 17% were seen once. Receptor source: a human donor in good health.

The CDR3 DNA reads TGTGCCAGCAAGGGGGACACATACAATGAGCAGTTCTTC. As protein: CASKGDTYNEQFF. The rearrangement links TRBV2 to TRBJ2-1; D may be TRBD1 (6 bases). The germline V gene has CDR1 SNHLY and CDR2 FYNNEI. This CDR3 contains 13 residues. V gave up 7 bases and J gave up 4 bases, with 11 bases separating them. Looking up the rest from reference TRBV2 and TRBJ2-1 gives the full variable domain: EPEVTQTPSHQVTQMGQEVILRCVPISNHLYFYWYRQILGQKVEFLVSFYNNEISEKSEIFDDQFSVERPDGSNFTLKIRSTKLEDSAMYFCASKGDTYNEQFFGPGTRLTVL.

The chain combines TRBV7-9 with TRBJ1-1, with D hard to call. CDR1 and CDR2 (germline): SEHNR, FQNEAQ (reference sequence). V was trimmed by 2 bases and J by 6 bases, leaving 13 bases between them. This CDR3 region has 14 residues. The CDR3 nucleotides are TGTGCCAGCAGCTTACTCCTAACTAGATCTGAAGCTTTCTTT. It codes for CASSLLLTRSEAFF. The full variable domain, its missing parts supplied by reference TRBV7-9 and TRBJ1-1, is DTGVSQNPRHKITKRGQNVTFRCDPISEHNRLYWYRQTLGQGPEFLTYFQNEAQLEKSRLLSDRFSAERPKGSFSTLEIQRTEQGDSAMYLCASSLLLTRSEAFFGQGTRLTVV.

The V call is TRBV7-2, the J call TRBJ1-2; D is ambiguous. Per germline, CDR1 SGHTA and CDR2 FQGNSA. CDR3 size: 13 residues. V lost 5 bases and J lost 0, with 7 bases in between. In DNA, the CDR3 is TGTGCCAGCAGCCGACCCTCTAACTATGGCTACACCTTC. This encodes CASSRPSNYGYTF.

Here the CDR3 DNA reads TGTGCCAGCAGTGAACACCTCCCGGCGGGAGAGGGGAATGAGCAGTTCTTC. This gives the protein CASSEHLPAGEGNEQFF. The chain couples TRBV2 to TRBJ2-1; 7 bases fit TRBD2. Germline-derived CDR1 and CDR2 are SNHLY and FYNNEI. V dropped 2 bases and J dropped 7; count of bases not matched to a gene: 14. The CDR3 contains 17 residues.

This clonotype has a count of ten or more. The CDR3 DNA reads as TGTGCCAGCTCAGCGGGGCAGTCGACGAACACTGAAGCTTTCTTT. Amino acid sequence: CASSAGQSTNTEAFF. The chain carries TRBV18 and TRBJ1-1; a possible D gene is TRBD1 (5 bases). V was pared by 5 bases and J by 1 base, with 14 bases between. The length of the CDR3 is 15 residues. Germline V lookup: CDR1 KGHSH, CDR2 LQKENI.

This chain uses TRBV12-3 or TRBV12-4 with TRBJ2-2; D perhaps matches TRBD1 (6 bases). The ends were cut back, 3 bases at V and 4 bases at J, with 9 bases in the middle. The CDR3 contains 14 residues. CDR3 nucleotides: TGTGCCAGCAGTTTCGACAGGATCACCGGGGAGCTGTTTTTT. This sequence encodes CASSFDRITGELFF.

This CDR3 reads CASSLGQGTYNEQFF. CDR3 DNA sequence: TGTGCCAGCAGCTTGGGACAGGGAACGTACAATGAGCAGTTCTTC. This chain links TRBV7-9 with TRBJ2-1; 9 positions agree with TRBD1. Trimming cost V 3 bases and J 4 bases; bases outside gene matches: 4. CDR1 is SEHNR, CDR2 FQNEAQ, per germline (reference sequence). The CDR3 totals 15 residues.

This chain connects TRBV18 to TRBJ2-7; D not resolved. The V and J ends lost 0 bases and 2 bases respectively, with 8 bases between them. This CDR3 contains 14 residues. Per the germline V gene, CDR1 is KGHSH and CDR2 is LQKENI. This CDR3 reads CASSPPVSTYEQYF. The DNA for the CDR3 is TGTGCCAGCTCACCACCGGTATCAACCTACGAGCAGTACTTC. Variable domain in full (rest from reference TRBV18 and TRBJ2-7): NAGVMQNPRHLVRRRGQEARLRCSPMKGHSHVYWYRQLPEEGLKFMVYLQKENIIDESGMPKERFSAEFPKEGPSILRIQQVVRGDSAAYFCASSPPVSTYEQYFGPGTRLTVT.

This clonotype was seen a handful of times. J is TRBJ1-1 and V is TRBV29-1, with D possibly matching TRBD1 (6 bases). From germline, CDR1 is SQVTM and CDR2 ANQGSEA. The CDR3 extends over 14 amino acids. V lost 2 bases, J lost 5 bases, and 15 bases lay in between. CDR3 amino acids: CSVERSGRGTEAFF. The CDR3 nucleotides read TGCAGCGTTGAAAGAAGCGGGAGGGGGACTGAAGCTTTCTTT.

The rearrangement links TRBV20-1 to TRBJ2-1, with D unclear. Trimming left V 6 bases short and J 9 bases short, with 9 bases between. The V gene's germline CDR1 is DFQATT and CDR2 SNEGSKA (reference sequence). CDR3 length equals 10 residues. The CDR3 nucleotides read TGCAGTGCAGACGTAGGTGAGCAGTTCTTC. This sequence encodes CSADVGEQFF.

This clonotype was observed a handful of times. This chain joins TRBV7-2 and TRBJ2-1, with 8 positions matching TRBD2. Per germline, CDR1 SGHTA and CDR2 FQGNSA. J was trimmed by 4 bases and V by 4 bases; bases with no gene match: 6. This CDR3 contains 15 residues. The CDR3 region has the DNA TGTGCCAGCAGCTCACGGGGGGGCGCATACAATGAGCAGTTCTTC. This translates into CASSSRGGAYNEQFF.

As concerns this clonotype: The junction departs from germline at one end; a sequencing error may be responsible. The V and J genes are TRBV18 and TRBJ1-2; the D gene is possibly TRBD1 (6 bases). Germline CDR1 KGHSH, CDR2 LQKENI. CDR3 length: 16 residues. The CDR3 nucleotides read TGTGCCAGCTCACCATTCACAGGGAAGGACTCCTATGGCTACAACTTC. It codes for CASSPFTGKDSYGYNF.

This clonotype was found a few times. The CDR3 region has the DNA TGTGCCAGCAGCCACGTAGCGGGAGGGCCTAGAAACATTCAGTACTTC. It codes for CASSHVAGGPRNIQYF. The chain joins TRBV4-2 to TRBJ2-4; 11 bases are a match to TRBD2. V dropped 3 bases and J dropped 6; count of bases not matched to a gene: 7. The length of the CDR3 is 16 residues. Germline-derived CDR1 and CDR2 are LGHNA and YNFKEQ.

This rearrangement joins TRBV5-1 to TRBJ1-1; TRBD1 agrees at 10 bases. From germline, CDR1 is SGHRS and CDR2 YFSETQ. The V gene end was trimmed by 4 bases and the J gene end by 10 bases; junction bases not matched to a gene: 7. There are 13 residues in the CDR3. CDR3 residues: CASSPRTGGGAFF. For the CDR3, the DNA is TGCGCCAGCAGCCCCCGGACAGGGGGGGGAGCTTTCTTT.

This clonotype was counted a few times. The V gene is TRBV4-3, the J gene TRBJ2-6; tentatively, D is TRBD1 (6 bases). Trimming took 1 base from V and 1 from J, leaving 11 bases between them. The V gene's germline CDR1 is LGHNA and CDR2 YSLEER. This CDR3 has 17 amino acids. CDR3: CASSQGQENSGANVLTF. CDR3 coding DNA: TGCGCCAGCAGCCAAGGACAGGAAAATTCTGGGGCCAACGTCCTGACTTTC.